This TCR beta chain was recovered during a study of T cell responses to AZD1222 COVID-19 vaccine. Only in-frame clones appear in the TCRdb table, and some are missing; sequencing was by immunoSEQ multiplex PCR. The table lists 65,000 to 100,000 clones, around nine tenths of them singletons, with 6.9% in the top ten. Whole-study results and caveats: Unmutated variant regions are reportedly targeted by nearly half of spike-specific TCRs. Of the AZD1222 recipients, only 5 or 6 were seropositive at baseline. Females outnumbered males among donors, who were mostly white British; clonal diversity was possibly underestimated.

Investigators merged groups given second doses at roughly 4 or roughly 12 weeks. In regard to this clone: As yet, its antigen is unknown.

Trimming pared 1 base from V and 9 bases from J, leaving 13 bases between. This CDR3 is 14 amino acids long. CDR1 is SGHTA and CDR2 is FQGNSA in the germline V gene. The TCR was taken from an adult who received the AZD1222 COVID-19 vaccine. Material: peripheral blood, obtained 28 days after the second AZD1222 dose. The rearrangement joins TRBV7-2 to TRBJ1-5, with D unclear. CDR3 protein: CASSLGSPPAPQHF. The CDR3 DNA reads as TGTGCCAGCAGCTTAGGAAGTCCTCCTGCGCCCCAGCATTTT.